This is a list of T cell receptor beta chains from one sample in a study of blood T cells in healthy people across ages. MiXCR, run by TCRdb on the 5' RACE reads, gives a single entry per CDR3 protein. Of 1.5 million to 1.9 million distinct CDR3 sequences listed, 35% to 45% are singletons. Sequencing input: blood. The receptors stem from a woman between 18 and 29 years old in good health. Each CDR3 is given with its conserved first and last residue. The order of the fields is CDR3 DNA, CDR3 protein, clone size, V gene, D gene, J gene. The D gene is left open where the match is weak. The listing skips clone size in some rows; elsewhere it reads once, few, many or a size class.

CDR3 DNA: TGCGCCAGCAGCCAAGGCCTCTGGGGTTACGAGCAGTACTTC
CDR3 protein: CASSQGLWGYEQYF
clone size: .
V gene: TRBV4-3
D gene: .
J gene: TRBJ2-7

CDR3 DNA: TGTGCCATCAGAGCCGGGACTCTCTACGAGCAGTACTTC
CDR3 protein: CAIRAGTLYEQYF
clone size: .
V gene: TRBV10-3
D gene: .
J gene: TRBJ2-7

CDR3 DNA: TGCGCCAGCAGCTCAACCGGGACAGGGGTTCGCGGAGCTTTCTTT
CDR3 protein: CASSSTGTGVRGAFF
clone size: few
V gene: TRBV5-1
D gene: TRBD1
J gene: TRBJ1-1

CDR3 DNA: TGTGCCAGCAGCCGAGGGGGAACAACTAACTATGGCTACACCTTC
CDR3 protein: CASSRGGTTNYGYTF
clone size: .
V gene: TRBV7-2
D gene: .
J gene: TRBJ1-2

CDR3 DNA: TGCAGTGCTAGAGCCCCAGATCAGCCCCAGCATTTT
CDR3 protein: CSARAPDQPQHF
clone size: few
V gene: TRBV20-1
D gene: .
J gene: TRBJ1-5

CDR3 DNA: TGTGCCAGCAGTTCTCTAGCGGGGGGGCCCTTTGAGCAGTTCTTC
CDR3 protein: CASSSLAGGPFEQFF
clone size: few
V gene: TRBV12-3/TRBV12-4
D gene: TRBD2
J gene: TRBJ2-1

CDR3 DNA: TGTGCCAGCAGCGAAACTTACTCGGGGGAGACCCAGTACTTC
CDR3 protein: CASSETYSGETQYF
clone size: few
V gene: TRBV6-1
D gene: .
J gene: TRBJ2-5

CDR3 DNA: TGTGCCAGCAGCTGGTTTACAAACCAAGAGACCCAGTACTTC
CDR3 protein: CASSWFTNQETQYF
clone size: .
V gene: TRBV27
D gene: .
J gene: TRBJ2-5

CDR3 DNA: TGCAGTGCTAGAAAGGGACAGGGAACTAATGAAAAACTGTTTTTT
CDR3 protein: CSARKGQGTNEKLFF
clone size: few
V gene: TRBV20-1
D gene: TRBD1
J gene: TRBJ1-4

CDR3 DNA: TGTGCCAGCAGCCCCGGACTAGCGGGAGGTGGCAATGAGCAGTTCTTC
CDR3 protein: CASSPGLAGGGNEQFF
clone size: .
V gene: TRBV12-3/TRBV12-4
D gene: TRBD2
J gene: TRBJ2-1

CDR3 DNA: TGTGCCAGCTCTCGACGACGCCAGCCTGGCACTAATGAAAAACTGTTTTTT
CDR3 protein: CASSRRRQPGTNEKLFF
clone size: .
V gene: TRBV27
D gene: .
J gene: TRBJ1-4

CDR3 DNA: TGTGCCACCGGTGTGACAGGGAACTATGGCTACACCTTC
CDR3 protein: CATGVTGNYGYTF
clone size: .
V gene: TRBV24-1
D gene: TRBD1
J gene: TRBJ1-2

CDR3 DNA: TGTGCCAGCAGCCGTAGTAGCACGGAGACCCAGTACTTC
CDR3 protein: CASSRSSTETQYF
clone size: few
V gene: TRBV7-2
D gene: .
J gene: TRBJ2-5

CDR3 DNA: TGTGCCAGCAGCCAAGGCGGGGACCGGTACAATGAGCAGTTCTTC
CDR3 protein: CASSQGGDRYNEQFF
clone size: .
V gene: TRBV14
D gene: .
J gene: TRBJ2-1

CDR3 DNA: TGTGCCATCAGTGAAAGAGGGAGGGCAGATACGCAGTATTTT
CDR3 protein: CAISERGRADTQYF
clone size: .
V gene: TRBV10-3
D gene: TRBD2
J gene: TRBJ2-3

CDR3 DNA: TGTGCCAGCAGTCTCCTTCGGGAGAACACTGAAGCTTTCTTT
CDR3 protein: CASSLLRENTEAFF
clone size: .
V gene: TRBV12-3/TRBV12-4
D gene: .
J gene: TRBJ1-1

CDR3 DNA: TGCGCCAGCAGCTTGGAAGGTGCTAACTATGGCTACACCTTC
CDR3 protein: CASSLEGANYGYTF
clone size: many
V gene: TRBV5-1
D gene: .
J gene: TRBJ1-2

CDR3 DNA: TGCAGTGCTAGGGGGGACGCTACTAGCACAGATACGCAGTATTTT
CDR3 protein: CSARGDATSTDTQYF
clone size: few
V gene: TRBV20-1
D gene: .
J gene: TRBJ2-3

CDR3 DNA: TGCAGCGTTGCGTGGGGGGCTGATGAAAAACTGTTTTTT
CDR3 protein: CSVAWGADEKLFF
clone size: .
V gene: TRBV29-1
D gene: .
J gene: TRBJ1-4

CDR3 DNA: TGTGCCAGCAGCTTGGGGGTTTTCTACGAGCAGTACTTC
CDR3 protein: CASSLGVFYEQYF
clone size: .
V gene: TRBV7-9
D gene: .
J gene: TRBJ2-7

CDR3 DNA: TGTGCCAGCTGTAATTTTACTCAGCCCCAGCATTTT
CDR3 protein: CASCNFTQPQHF
clone size: few
V gene: TRBV7-2
D gene: .
J gene: TRBJ1-5

CDR3 DNA: TGCAGTACTAGAAGGGATCACTATGGCTACACCTTC
CDR3 protein: CSTRRDHYGYTF
clone size: .
V gene: TRBV20-1
D gene: .
J gene: TRBJ1-2

CDR3 DNA: TGTGCCTGGAGTGTACATGGGGACACTGAAGCTTTCTTT
CDR3 protein: CAWSVHGDTEAFF
clone size: many
V gene: TRBV30
D gene: .
J gene: TRBJ1-1

CDR3 DNA: TGTGCCAGCACCTCAGGGGGCCAAGAGACCCAGTACTTC
CDR3 protein: CASTSGGQETQYF
clone size: .
V gene: TRBV25-1
D gene: TRBD1
J gene: TRBJ2-5

CDR3 DNA: TGTGCCAGCAGCCTCGTGTCCGTTATCGGGGGAAAAACAAATTCACCCCTCCACTTT
CDR3 protein: CASSLVSVIGGKTNSPLHF
clone size: .
V gene: TRBV7-9
D gene: .
J gene: TRBJ1-6

CDR3 DNA: TGCGCCAGCAGCCAAGAGAGAGTCGGGGGGGGTTACAATGAGCAGTTCTTC
CDR3 protein: CASSQERVGGGYNEQFF
clone size: .
V gene: TRBV4-1
D gene: TRBD2
J gene: TRBJ2-1

CDR3 DNA: TGCAGCGTGAACGAAGGGACAGGGGCCCTCTACGAGCAGTACTTC
CDR3 protein: CSVNEGTGALYEQYF
clone size: few
V gene: TRBV29-1
D gene: TRBD1
J gene: TRBJ2-7

CDR3 DNA: TGTGCCAGCACCATCGGTAGCGCCTATAATTCGCCCCCCCACTTT
CDR3 protein: CASTIGSAYNSPPHF
clone size: .
V gene: TRBV28
D gene: .
J gene: TRBJ1-6

CDR3 DNA: TGTGCCAGCAGTTCCCCATCCAAGAACACTGAAGCTTTCTTT
CDR3 protein: CASSSPSKNTEAFF
clone size: few
V gene: TRBV6-2/TRBV6-3
D gene: .
J gene: TRBJ1-1

CDR3 DNA: TGCAGTGCTAGGTCCCCGAGCTCCTATAATTCACCCCTCCACTTT
CDR3 protein: CSARSPSSYNSPLHF
clone size: .
V gene: TRBV20-1
D gene: .
J gene: TRBJ1-6

CDR3 DNA: TGCGCCAGCAGCCAAGAGCGGGGCAATGAAAAACTGTTTTTT
CDR3 protein: CASSQERGNEKLFF
clone size: .
V gene: TRBV4-1
D gene: .
J gene: TRBJ1-4

CDR3 DNA: TGCAGTGCTATAGCGGGGGGCAGCTCCTACGATGAGCAGTTCTTC
CDR3 protein: CSAIAGGSSYDEQFF
clone size: .
V gene: TRBV20-1
D gene: TRBD2
J gene: TRBJ2-1

CDR3 DNA: TGCAGCGTTGAAGGTCACAGGGACTACTACTATGGCTACACCTTC
CDR3 protein: CSVEGHRDYYYGYTF
clone size: .
V gene: TRBV29-1
D gene: .
J gene: TRBJ1-2

CDR3 DNA: TGTGCCAGCATCGGGGAGACCCACAATGAGCAGTTCTTC
CDR3 protein: CASIGETHNEQFF
clone size: once
V gene: TRBV7-9
D gene: .
J gene: TRBJ2-1

CDR3 DNA: TGTGCCAGCAGCGCACACACCGGTGCGGTTGGAAACACCATATATTTT
CDR3 protein: CASSAHTGAVGNTIYF
clone size: .
V gene: TRBV9
D gene: .
J gene: TRBJ1-3

CDR3 DNA: TGTGCCACCAGCAGAGAGGCGGCAGGGGTTACGACAGATACGCAGTATTTT
CDR3 protein: CATSREAAGVTTDTQYF
clone size: .
V gene: TRBV15
D gene: .
J gene: TRBJ2-3

CDR3 DNA: TGTGCCAGCAGCGTCCGGAACACAGATACGCAGTATTTT
CDR3 protein: CASSVRNTDTQYF
clone size: .
V gene: TRBV7-3
D gene: .
J gene: TRBJ2-3

CDR3 DNA: TGTGCCAGCAGCTTAGGCCCCTCAAACCCCTATGGCTACACCTTC
CDR3 protein: CASSLGPSNPYGYTF
clone size: few
V gene: TRBV7-2
D gene: .
J gene: TRBJ1-2

CDR3 DNA: TGTGCCATCACAGGCAATACTAACTATGGCTACACCTTC
CDR3 protein: CAITGNTNYGYTF
clone size: .
V gene: TRBV10-3
D gene: .
J gene: TRBJ1-2

CDR3 DNA: TGTGCCAGCAAACGACAGGGCCTATGCACAGATACGCAGTATTTT
CDR3 protein: CASKRQGLCTDTQYF
clone size: .
V gene: TRBV2
D gene: TRBD1
J gene: TRBJ2-3

CDR3 DNA: TGCAGCGTTGAAGGCGATCCAGGGGGCTCTGGAAACACCATATATTTT
CDR3 protein: CSVEGDPGGSGNTIYF
clone size: .
V gene: TRBV29-1
D gene: TRBD1
J gene: TRBJ1-3

CDR3 DNA: TGTGCCAGCAGCAACCACAGGGCTGGGACCAACGTCCTGACTTTC
CDR3 protein: CASSNHRAGTNVLTF
clone size: .
V gene: TRBV6-2/TRBV6-3
D gene: .
J gene: TRBJ2-6

CDR3 DNA: TGTGCCAGCAGTTTGCCCCCCGTTAACAATGAGCAGTTCTTC
CDR3 protein: CASSLPPVNNEQFF
clone size: .
V gene: TRBV12-3/TRBV12-4
D gene: .
J gene: TRBJ2-1

CDR3 DNA: TGTGCCAGCAGCCCCCGGGGATACAAAGATACGCAGTATTTT
CDR3 protein: CASSPRGYKDTQYF
clone size: few
V gene: TRBV14
D gene: .
J gene: TRBJ2-3

CDR3 DNA: TGTGCTAGCAGCACAGACAGGGGTCTCGAGCAGTACTTC
CDR3 protein: CASSTDRGLEQYF
clone size: .
V gene: TRBV7-7
D gene: TRBD1
J gene: TRBJ2-7

CDR3 DNA: TGTGCCAGCAGCGAAGAAAGTAGCTCCTACAATGAGCAGTTCTTC
CDR3 protein: CASSEESSSYNEQFF
clone size: .
V gene: TRBV9
D gene: .
J gene: TRBJ2-1

CDR3 DNA: TGTGCCAGCAGACAGGGACTAGCGGGGAGCACAGATACGCAGTATTTT
CDR3 protein: CASRQGLAGSTDTQYF
clone size: many
V gene: TRBV12-3/TRBV12-4
D gene: TRBD2
J gene: TRBJ2-3

CDR3 DNA: TGCAGTGCTACGGAGGGGAGGGGGACAGATACGCAGTATTTT
CDR3 protein: CSATEGRGTDTQYF
clone size: .
V gene: TRBV20-1
D gene: .
J gene: TRBJ2-3

CDR3 DNA: TGTGCCAGCAGCCTCACAGGGGGCGCAGGAGATACGCAGTATTTT
CDR3 protein: CASSLTGGAGDTQYF
clone size: .
V gene: TRBV3-1
D gene: TRBD1
J gene: TRBJ2-3

CDR3 DNA: TGCAGTGCAGGGACAGGGGTAAAGAATGAGCAGTTCTTC
CDR3 protein: CSAGTGVKNEQFF
clone size: once
V gene: TRBV20-1
D gene: TRBD1
J gene: TRBJ2-1

CDR3 DNA: TGCAGCGTTGGGGGGCGGTTCACTGAAGCTTTCTTT
CDR3 protein: CSVGGRFTEAFF
clone size: .
V gene: TRBV29-1
D gene: .
J gene: TRBJ1-1

CDR3 DNA: TGTGCCAGCAGTGAATTGGGGAGGAATCAGCCCCAGCATTTT
CDR3 protein: CASSELGRNQPQHF
clone size: .
V gene: TRBV2
D gene: .
J gene: TRBJ1-5